The T cell receptor beta chain under discussion was sequenced for a study of shared clonotypes between healthy human individuals. The CDR3 is 12 amino acids. Germline loops: CDR1 MNHNS, CDR2 SASEGT. Trimming left V 7 bases short and J 3 bases short, with 10 bases between. Some clones are missing from TCRdb's copy, which holds only in-frame ones; the method was immunoSEQ multiplex PCR. The table records about 2.3 million clones, over 90% of them present only once. The J gene is TRBJ2-7, the V gene TRBV6-1; possible D gene TRBD1, 6 bases. The receptor's source is a man younger than 30 in good health. Some clones in this sample may be carry-over from other donors' samples. The specimen sequenced was naive CD4+ T cells from PBMCs. Regarding subset: CD45RA+ positively selected. The CDR3 coding sequence is TGTGCCAGCATCAGGGGCATCTACGAGCAGTACTTC. This encodes CASIRGIYEQYF.